These 16 T cell receptor beta chains share one sample of origin, sequenced in a study of PD-L1 blockade in urothelial cancer. Generated by immunoSEQ multiplex PCR, the TCRdb table keeps only in-frame clones and is missing some. The sample carries around 32,000 clones, about 87% recorded once. The sequencing used PBMCs, collected around atezolizumab (anti-PD-L1) treatment. The receptors derive from a man in his fifties with urothelial cancer.

V gene TRBV27 combines with J gene TRBJ1-1; D unclear. Germline CDR1 MNHEY, CDR2 SMNVEV (reference sequence). The V and J ends lost 3 bases and 1 base respectively, with 9 bases between them. The CDR3 contains 14 residues. The CDR3, as DNA: TGTGCCAGCAGTTTGAAACATCCGAACACTGAAGCTTTCTTT. This sequence encodes CASSLKHPNTEAFF.

This clone appeared a single time. Germline is not matched at one junction end, which may reflect a read error. This chain connects TRBV10-3 to TRBJ2-3; D is unclear. This CDR3 comprises 14 residues. Germline values: CDR1 ENHRY, CDR2 SYGVKD. The CDR3 loop is CAIKSAGSTDTQYF. In DNA, the CDR3 is TGTGCAATCAAGTCCGCAGGCAGCACAGATACGCAGTATTTT.

The V gene is TRBV11-2, the J gene TRBJ2-3; TRBD1 matches at 10 bases. The CDR3 contains 15 residues. Trimming at V came to 5 bases and at J to 3 bases, leaving 5 bases not matched to a gene. Germline V lookup: CDR1 SGHAT, CDR2 FQNNGV. The CDR3 here is CASSLTGGRTDTQYF. DNA for the CDR3: TGTGCCAGCAGCCTGACAGGGGGCAGGACAGATACGCAGTATTTT.

The gene calls are TRBV7-6 and TRBJ1-5; D perhaps matches TRBD1 (5 bases). CDR1 and CDR2 (germline): SGHVS, FNYEAQ. The ends were cut back, 2 bases at V and 8 bases at J, with 13 bases in the middle. The CDR3 loop spans 14 amino acids. The CDR3 DNA is TGTGCCAGCAGCTTAAAAACGTCGGGGGAGCCCCAGCATTTT. Translated, it gives CASSLKTSGEPQHF.

This rearrangement joins TRBV19 to TRBJ2-3; the D gene is possibly TRBD1 (6 bases). The V gene's germline CDR1 is LNHDA and CDR2 SQIVND (reference sequence). CDR3 length equals 15 residues. The V end was cut by 6 bases, the J end by 6 bases, with 19 bases between. The DNA of the CDR3 is TGTGCCAGTAGCACAACCCCTAGGGGGTTGGATACGCAGTATTTT. Translation: CASSTTPRGLDTQYF. Variable domain in full (rest from reference TRBV19 and TRBJ2-3): DGGITQSPKYLFRKEGQNVTLSCEQNLNHDAMYWYRQDPGQGLRLIYYSQIVNDFQKGDIAEGYSVSREKKESFPLTVTSAQKNPTAFYLCASSTTPRGLDTQYFGPGTRLTVL.

This clone was seen a handful of times. V usage is TRBV5-6 and J usage is TRBJ1-1, with D perhaps matching TRBD1 (6 bases). CDR1 is SGHDT, CDR2 YYEEEE, per germline. The CDR3 consists of 15 residues. Trimming took off 0 bases at V and 6 bases at J, with 15 bases between the two ends. In DNA form, the CDR3 reads TGTGCCAGCAGCTTGGCCGGCAGGGGAAGGGCTGAAGCTTTCTTT. Residues: CASSLAGRGRAEAFF.

The rearrangement uses TRBV30 and TRBJ1-3; D is perhaps TRBD1 (5 bases). The CDR3 loop spans 12 amino acids. The V end was cut by 8 bases, the J end by 0 bases, with 8 bases between. Germline CDR1 is GTSNPN and CDR2 is SVGIG (reference sequence). For the CDR3, the DNA is TGTGCCGGGGCGGCCTCTGGAAACACCATATATTTT. It specifies CAGAASGNTIYF.

The V and J genes are TRBV7-3 and TRBJ2-5, with D hard to call. Germline V lookup: CDR1 SGHTA, CDR2 FQGTGA. The CDR3 runs 13 residues. The V gene lost 2 bases and the J gene lost 7 bases, with 11 bases spanning the gap. As DNA, the CDR3 is TGTGCCAGCAGCTTATCCCCGTCCGGGACCCAGTACTTC. Its protein is CASSLSPSGTQYF.

This chain connects TRBV2 to TRBJ2-5; no clear D gene. The CDR3 covers 15 residues. The germline CDR1 and CDR2 sequences are SNHLY and FYNNEI. V lost 7 bases to trimming and J lost 5 bases, with 20 bases between them. CDR3 in amino acids: CASKRWAQAWETQYF. The CDR3 nucleotides are TGTGCCAGCAAACGATGGGCTCAGGCGTGGGAGACCCAGTACTTC.

In DNA, the CDR3 is TGTGCCAGCAGGATACGCGGGGCCAGGAATGAGCAGTTCTTC. This sequence encodes CASRIRGARNEQFF. This rearrangement joins TRBV28 to TRBJ2-1, with D possibly TRBD2 on 6 matching bases. The CDR3 is made up of 14 amino acids. From germline, CDR1 is MDHEN and CDR2 SYDVKM. The V end was cut by 6 bases, the J end by 7 bases, with 16 bases between.

The chain carries TRBV15 and TRBJ1-2; 9 bases are a match to TRBD1. The CDR3 has 13 amino acids. The junction had 5 bases not matched to a gene; V was cut back by 4 bases and J by 8 bases. Germline V lookup: CDR1 LNHNV, CDR2 YYDKDF (reference sequence). The CDR3 nucleotides read TGTGCCACCAGCACGGGAGGGACAGGGGGCTACACCTTC. Residues: CATSTGGTGGYTF.

The chain is built from TRBV7-6 and TRBJ2-3; D is undetermined. V lost 5 bases to trimming and J lost 3 bases, with 18 bases between them. Germline V gene data show CDR1 as SGHVS and CDR2 as FNYEAQ. This CDR3 spans 16 amino acids. The CDR3 loop is CASSPVLFSLTDTQYF. CDR3 bases: TGTGCCAGCAGCCCAGTCCTGTTTTCCTTAACAGATACGCAGTATTTT.

The chain links TRBV7-6 to TRBJ2-7, with 11 nucleotides matching TRBD1. With 5 bases clipped from V and 5 bases from J, the junction kept 2 bases outside the gene matches. Looked up from germline, CDR1 is SGHVS and CDR2 is FNYEAQ. The CDR3 length is 13 residues. CDR3 amino acids: CASSRDRGDEQYF. In DNA, the CDR3 is TGTGCCAGCAGCCGGGACAGGGGGGACGAGCAGTACTTC.

The chain recombines TRBV10-2 with TRBJ2-2, with 10 bases fitting TRBD2. CDR3 size: 17 residues. Germline V CDR1 and CDR2: WSHSY, SAAADI. The V segment lost 7 bases and the J segment 1 base; nucleotides outside the gene matches: 9. CDR3 DNA: TGCGCCAGCACCGGACCTGAGCGGGAGGGGAACACCGGGGAGCTGTTTTTT. It encodes CASTGPEREGNTGELFF.

This rearrangement joins TRBV15 to TRBJ2-3, with TRBD1 matching 7 bases. This CDR3 is 20 amino acids long. The V gene's germline CDR1 is LNHNV and CDR2 YYDKDF (reference sequence). Trimming at V came to 2 bases and at J to 2 bases, leaving 19 bases not matched to a gene. The CDR3 here is CATSRPGQWGTTRATDTQYF. The CDR3 nucleotides read TGTGCCACCAGCAGACCGGGACAGTGGGGCACAACCAGGGCCACAGATACGCAGTATTTT.

The V and J genes are TRBV7-8 and TRBJ1-1, with 8 bases matching TRBD1. With 6 bases clipped from V and 4 bases from J, the junction kept 4 bases outside the gene matches. Looked up from germline, CDR1 is SGHVS and CDR2 is FQNEAQ. The CDR3 contains 13 residues. CDR3 sequence: CASRIDRGTEAFF. The CDR3 nucleotides are TGTGCCAGCAGGATCGACAGGGGCACTGAAGCTTTCTTT.